A selection of T cell receptor beta chains follows, all from one sample in a study of long-term antiretroviral therapy in people with HIV. The table came from immunoSEQ multiplex PCR; TCRdb's copy has only in-frame clones and leaves some out. The sample lists 15,000 to 20,000 clones, 79% seen once, with 8% in the top ten. The input for sequencing was unsorted PBMCs, taken at the start of antiretroviral therapy. These receptors were obtained from a young man with HIV. CDR3s include the opening cysteine and the closing phenylalanine or tryptophan. The D gene is left open where the match is weak. Clone size is not always given. Where it is, it says once, few, many or a class for expanded clones.

V gene: TRBV14
J gene: TRBJ2-1
D gene: TRBD2
clone size: .
CDR3 protein: CASSLRFSGRAYNEQFF
CDR3 DNA: TGTGCCAGCAGCCTACGTTTTAGCGGGAGGGCCTACAATGAGCAGTTCTTC

V gene: TRBV27
J gene: TRBJ2-7
D gene: .
clone size: .
CDR3 protein: CASSTVGIGYEQYF
CDR3 DNA: TGTGCCAGCTCCACAGTGGGGATCGGATACGAGCAGTACTTC

V gene: TRBV5-1
J gene: TRBJ1-3
D gene: TRBD1
clone size: once
CDR3 protein: CASSLEGTGRDTIYF
CDR3 DNA: TGCGCCAGCAGCTTGGAGGGGACAGGGAGGGACACCATATATTTT

V gene: TRBV27
J gene: TRBJ2-7
D gene: .
clone size: few
CDR3 protein: CASRRGLSSYEQYF
CDR3 DNA: TGTGCCAGCAGACGAGGTCTAAGTTCCTACGAGCAGTACTTC

V gene: TRBV13
J gene: TRBJ2-7
D gene: .
clone size: .
CDR3 protein: CASSLGRGPREQYF
CDR3 DNA: TGTGCCAGCAGCTTAGGAAGGGGACCTCGAGAGCAGTACTTC

V gene: TRBV18
J gene: TRBJ1-5
D gene: .
clone size: .
CDR3 protein: CASSLDNGNQPQHF
CDR3 DNA: TGTGCCAGCTCTCTCGACAACGGCAATCAGCCCCAGCATTTT

V gene: TRBV6-1
J gene: TRBJ2-2
D gene: .
clone size: .
CDR3 protein: CASSEAGGTDGTGELFF
CDR3 DNA: TGTGCCAGCAGTGAAGCGGGGGGGACAGATGGGACCGGGGAGCTGTTTTTT

V gene: TRBV28
J gene: TRBJ1-2
D gene: .
clone size: .
CDR3 protein: CASSLGRYYGYTF
CDR3 DNA: TGTGCCAGCAGTTTAGGACGGTACTATGGCTACACCTTC

V gene: TRBV5-4
J gene: TRBJ2-7
D gene: .
clone size: .
CDR3 protein: CASSLALADQAHEQYF
CDR3 DNA: TGTGCCAGCAGCTTGGCTTTAGCGGATCAGGCCCACGAGCAGTACTTC

V gene: TRBV12-1
J gene: TRBJ1-4
D gene: .
clone size: .
CDR3 protein: CASSLRGNDEKLFF
CDR3 DNA: TGTGCCAGCAGCTTACGGGGGAACGATGAAAAACTGTTTTTT

V gene: TRBV6-1
J gene: TRBJ2-7
D gene: TRBD1
clone size: few
CDR3 protein: CASSSGQGRSEQYF
CDR3 DNA: TGTGCCAGCAGTTCCGGACAGGGGCGGAGCGAGCAGTACTTC

V gene: TRBV14
J gene: TRBJ2-7
D gene: .
clone size: .
CDR3 protein: CASSLTGASHEQYF
CDR3 DNA: TGTGCCAGCAGCCTGACGGGGGCCTCTCACGAGCAGTACTTC

V gene: TRBV27
J gene: TRBJ2-2
D gene: TRBD1
clone size: .
CDR3 protein: CASSFRSSDRDTGELFF
CDR3 DNA: TGTGCCAGCAGTTTCCGGAGCTCAGACAGGGACACCGGGGAGCTGTTTTTT

V gene: TRBV30
J gene: TRBJ1-1
D gene: .
clone size: .
CDR3 protein: CAWALNTEAFF
CDR3 DNA: TGTGCCTGGGCGTTGAACACTGAAGCTTTCTTT

V gene: TRBV19
J gene: TRBJ2-7
D gene: TRBD2
clone size: .
CDR3 protein: CASSPGGGYYEQYF
CDR3 DNA: TGTGCCAGTTCTCCGGGGGGGGGCTACTACGAGCAGTACTTC

V gene: TRBV28
J gene: TRBJ2-7
D gene: .
clone size: .
CDR3 protein: CASSLFNTGTGYEQYF
CDR3 DNA: TGTGCCAGCAGTTTATTTAATACCGGGACTGGCTACGAGCAGTACTTC

V gene: TRBV27
J gene: TRBJ1-1
D gene: TRBD1
clone size: .
CDR3 protein: CASLDRGRMNTEAFF
CDR3 DNA: TGTGCCAGTCTCGACAGGGGTCGAATGAACACTGAAGCTTTCTTT

V gene: TRBV13
J gene: TRBJ2-2
D gene: TRBD2
clone size: .
CDR3 protein: CAVRLAPTGELFF
CDR3 DNA: TGTGCCGTCCGACTAGCGCCCACCGGGGAGCTGTTTTTT

V gene: TRBV19
J gene: TRBJ2-1
D gene: .
clone size: .
CDR3 protein: CASRLGGLSSYNEQFF
CDR3 DNA: TGTGCCAGTAGATTGGGTGGGCTGAGCTCCTACAATGAGCAGTTCTTC

V gene: TRBV7-3
J gene: TRBJ2-2
D gene: .
clone size: .
CDR3 protein: CASSPMTAPNTGELFF
CDR3 DNA: TGTGCCAGCAGCCCCATGACAGCACCGAACACCGGGGAGCTGTTTTTT

V gene: TRBV7-8
J gene: TRBJ2-7
D gene: .
clone size: once
CDR3 protein: CASSLAQRPPYEQYF
CDR3 DNA: TGTGCCAGCAGCTTAGCCCAGAGACCCCCTTACGAGCAGTACTTC

V gene: TRBV9
J gene: TRBJ2-5
D gene: TRBD2
clone size: .
CDR3 protein: CASSVTSGIQETQYF
CDR3 DNA: TGTGCCAGCAGCGTGACTAGCGGGATCCAAGAGACCCAGTACTTC

V gene: TRBV9
J gene: TRBJ1-2
D gene: .
clone size: .
CDR3 protein: CASSSKPNRAANYGYTF
CDR3 DNA: TGTGCCAGCAGCTCAAAACCGAACAGGGCAGCTAACTATGGCTACACCTTC

V gene: TRBV5-1
J gene: TRBJ2-5
D gene: .
clone size: .
CDR3 protein: CASSLGDKYQETQYF
CDR3 DNA: TGCGCCAGCAGCTTGGGTGACAAGTACCAAGAGACCCAGTACTTC

V gene: TRBV4-3
J gene: TRBJ2-1
D gene: TRBD2
clone size: .
CDR3 protein: CASSLTSGRAEYNEQFF
CDR3 DNA: TGCGCCAGCAGCCTAACTAGCGGGAGGGCCGAGTACAATGAGCAGTTCTTC

V gene: TRBV30
J gene: TRBJ1-5
D gene: TRBD1
clone size: .
CDR3 protein: CAWSVKGGHQPQHF
CDR3 DNA: TGTGCCTGGAGTGTAAAAGGGGGCCATCAGCCCCAGCATTTT

V gene: TRBV30
J gene: TRBJ2-5
D gene: TRBD2
clone size: .
CDR3 protein: CASSAGDYQETQYF
CDR3 DNA: TGTGCCTCCTCGGCTGGGGACTATCAAGAGACCCAGTACTTC

V gene: TRBV11-2
J gene: TRBJ2-5
D gene: TRBD2
clone size: .
CDR3 protein: CASSLASGGVEETQYF
CDR3 DNA: TGTGCCAGCAGCTTAGCTAGCGGGGGGGTGGAAGAGACCCAGTACTTC

V gene: TRBV6-6
J gene: TRBJ1-5
D gene: .
clone size: .
CDR3 protein: CASNSRDTNQPQHF
CDR3 DNA: TGTGCCAGCAACTCCCGGGACACAAATCAGCCCCAGCATTTT

V gene: TRBV28
J gene: TRBJ2-1
D gene: .
clone size: .
CDR3 protein: CASSGSQGKRNEQFF
CDR3 DNA: TGTGCCAGCAGTGGAAGCCAGGGTAAAAGGAATGAGCAGTTCTTC

V gene: TRBV5-1
J gene: TRBJ2-1
D gene: TRBD1
clone size: .
CDR3 protein: CASSLMDRGHEQFF
CDR3 DNA: TGCGCCAGCAGCTTGATGGACAGGGGTCATGAGCAGTTCTTC

V gene: TRBV4-2
J gene: TRBJ1-5
D gene: TRBD1
clone size: .
CDR3 protein: CASSQDLGDRVTGNQPQHF
CDR3 DNA: TGTGCCAGCAGCCAAGATCTGGGGGACAGGGTCACCGGCAATCAGCCCCAGCATTTT

V gene: TRBV4-1
J gene: TRBJ2-7
D gene: .
clone size: .
CDR3 protein: CASSQAFGGGPLKSYEQYF
CDR3 DNA: TGCGCCAGCAGCCAGGCTTTCGGTGGGGGGCCTCTAAAATCCTACGAGCAGTACTTC

V gene: TRBV6-1
J gene: TRBJ1-1
D gene: .
clone size: .
CDR3 protein: CASSERVSTEAFF
CDR3 DNA: TGTGCCAGCAGTGAACGGGTTAGCACTGAAGCTTTCTTT

V gene: TRBV6-6
J gene: TRBJ2-3
D gene: .
clone size: .
CDR3 protein: CASSYSTGDTQYF
CDR3 DNA: TGTGCCAGCAGTTACTCGACCGGGGATACGCAGTATTTT

V gene: TRBV27
J gene: TRBJ2-1
D gene: .
clone size: .
CDR3 protein: CASSLSISTNRVF
CDR3 DNA: TGTGCCAGCAGTTTATCGATAAGCACAAACCGGGTCTTC

V gene: TRBV30
J gene: TRBJ1-1
D gene: .
clone size: .
CDR3 protein: CAWGPIYSEAFF
CDR3 DNA: TGTGCCTGGGGTCCGATTTACAGTGAAGCTTTCTTT

V gene: TRBV5-1
J gene: TRBJ1-5
D gene: TRBD1
clone size: .
CDR3 protein: CASSPGQVDQPQHF
CDR3 DNA: TGCGCCAGCAGCCCCGGACAGGTCGATCAGCCCCAGCATTTT

V gene: TRBV15
J gene: TRBJ2-2
D gene: .
clone size: .
CDR3 protein: CATSRDGQEGNTGELFF
CDR3 DNA: TGTGCCACCAGCAGAGATGGCCAGGAGGGTAACACCGGGGAGCTGTTTTTT

V gene: TRBV19
J gene: TRBJ1-5
D gene: .
clone size: .
CDR3 protein: CASSILGNQPQHF
CDR3 DNA: TGTGCCAGTAGTATTCTAGGAAATCAGCCCCAGCATTTT

V gene: TRBV27
J gene: TRBJ2-7
D gene: .
clone size: few
CDR3 protein: CASSKQVSYEQYF
CDR3 DNA: TGTGCCAGCAGTAAACAGGTCTCCTACGAGCAGTACTTC

V gene: TRBV4-1
J gene: TRBJ2-2
D gene: .
clone size: .
CDR3 protein: CASSQEETSWDTGELFF
CDR3 DNA: TGCGCCAGCAGCCAAGAGGAAACTAGCTGGGACACCGGGGAGCTGTTTTTT